This is a list of T cell receptor beta chains from one sample in a study of T cells expressing NK-cell markers. Following a re-call of the 5' RACE reads, TCRdb has one entry per CDR3 protein and lacks DNA. The listing records some 150,000 distinct CDR3 sequences. The material sequenced was blood T cells: a sorted CD56 or NKG2C T cell subset, CD4+ or CD8+ T cells, or bulk PBMC T cells (not recorded which). Source of these receptors: a woman aged 45-65 years in good health. The CDR3 runs from the conserved cysteine through the conserved F or W. The order of the fields is J gene, V gene, CDR3 protein.

>TRBJ2-3|TRBV5-5
CASSLGQQTFRTDTQYF
>TRBJ2-3|TRBV29-1
CSVLTGSTDTQYF
>TRBJ2-7|TRBV29-1
CSVAWAYEQYF
>TRBJ2-2|TRBV20-1
CSAPRGTSDTGELFF
>TRBJ2-1|TRBV15
CATSREEEEKQFF
>TRBJ2-7|TRBV2
CASSSVAGGPYEQYF
>TRBJ2-7|TRBV12-3/TRBV12-4
CASSGVGGIAYEQYF
>TRBJ2-7|TRBV4-1
CASSQNNLHGREQYF
>TRBJ1-2|TRBV27
CASTTTGVRGYTF
>TRBJ2-1|TRBV12-3/TRBV12-4
CASRDGTVSYNEQFF
>TRBJ2-5|TRBV4-1
CASSHNSGRNQETQYF
>TRBJ2-7|TRBV12-3/TRBV12-4
CASSPPDRREQYF
>TRBJ2-7|TRBV27
CASSYTGDSGMFEQYF
>TRBJ2-1|TRBV14
CASSQERGLSSYNEQFF
>TRBJ2-1|TRBV13
CASSLGGIGNNEQFF
>TRBJ2-1|TRBV14
CASSEGTAVSYNEQFF
>TRBJ2-7|TRBV20-1
CSATDREGPYEQYF
>TRBJ2-1|TRBV4-1
CASSPGTGIGNEQFF
>TRBJ2-2|TRBV7-6
CASSLLGDPGELFF
>TRBJ2-1|TRBV27
CASSSGTSGRAMKFF
>TRBJ2-7|TRBV27
CASSLRGQGLYEQYF
>TRBJ2-1|TRBV12-3/TRBV12-4
CASSSRASSYNEQFF
>TRBJ2-7|TRBV5-8
CASSPGTRGFEQYF
>TRBJ2-5|TRBV7-9
CASSFPRWASGREETQYF
>TRBJ2-7|TRBV5-6
CASSSDGQGALEQYF
>TRBJ2-3|TRBV6-2/TRBV6-3
CASSLTLGTDTQYF
>TRBJ2-1|TRBV29-1
CSVGDGSEQFF
>TRBJ2-7|TRBV5-6
CASSAPGQEYF
>TRBJ2-1|TRBV24-1
CATSDLRDAGTSGYNEQFF
>TRBJ2-5|TRBV7-2
CASSGWTGVGETQYF
>TRBJ2-5|TRBV9
CASSGGSGRGRETQYF
>TRBJ2-3|TRBV12-3/TRBV12-4
CASSPRLAGEEGVTDTQYF
>TRBJ2-7|TRBV24-1
CATSWTGGSEQYF
>TRBJ2-5|TRBV6-5
CASSYSRGSNQETQYF
>TRBJ2-3|TRBV7-9
CASSRITDTQYF
>TRBJ2-2|TRBV4-1
CASSQAPSTGELFF
>TRBJ2-1|TRBV7-2
CASSYSASRDEQFF
>TRBJ2-1|TRBV4-1
CASSQETVASSSYNEQFF
>TRBJ2-1|TRBV7-6
CASSLARGAGGDEQFF
>TRBJ2-1|TRBV9
CASSVETSGYYNEQFF
>TRBJ2-2|TRBV6-2/TRBV6-3
CASTEGEASGELFF
>TRBJ1-1|TRBV3-1
CASSPTVFGQGSTEAFF
>TRBJ1-1|TRBV19
CASSPTGTPNTEAFF
>TRBJ1-1|TRBV12-3/TRBV12-4
CASIPGGLNTEAFF
>TRBJ1-5|TRBV20-1
CSARDRMGGSNQPQHF
>TRBJ2-5|TRBV7-6
CASSLEFGAGETQYF
>TRBJ2-1|TRBV20-1
CSARDKRISYNEQFF
>TRBJ1-5|TRBV6-6
CASSYSGGGNQPQHF
>TRBJ2-7|TRBV7-9
CASSHWDADLNYEQYF
>TRBJ2-7|TRBV7-8
CASSLVKGTSPYEQYF